Below, 11 T cell receptor beta chains from the same sample are listed, as sequenced in a study of T cells in Graves' hyperthyroidism and ophthalmopathy. RNA transcripts provided the source from which TCR beta CDR3 regions were amplified. Initially, a first-round RT-PCR of the TCR CDR3 employed the HTBI primer set. TCRdb independently ran MiXCR on the multiplex PCR reads; one entry per CDR3 protein. The data show about 660,000 distinct CDR3 sequences, approximately 42% seen once. Source material: peripheral blood or thyroid tissue (not recorded which). These receptor sequences come from an adult man with Graves' disease, either hyperthyroidism or ophthalmopathy (not recorded which).

The chain recombines TRBV5-5 with TRBJ1-1; D may be TRBD1 (6 bases). The V end was cut by 5 bases, the J end by 1 base, with 12 bases between. The length of the CDR3 is 14 residues. Germline V lookup: CDR1 SGHKS, CDR2 YYEKEE (reference sequence). This chain's CDR3 is CASRILDRNTEAFF. The CDR3 nucleotides read TGTGCCAGCAGGATCCTGGACAGGAACACTGAAGCTTTCTTT.

The chain carries TRBV15 and TRBJ1-2; no firm D call. The ends were cut back, 1 base at V and 7 bases at J, with 7 bases in the middle. The CDR3 loop spans 12 amino acids. Germline V gene data show CDR1 as LNHNV and CDR2 as YYDKDF (reference sequence). CDR3 residues: CATSRAPSGYTF. CDR3 DNA: TGTGCCACCAGCAGAGCTCCGAGTGGCTACACCTTC.

This chain joins TRBV12-3 or TRBV12-4 and TRBJ1-1; D possibly corresponds to TRBD1 (6 bases). This CDR3 has 12 amino acids. V dropped 6 bases and J dropped 5 bases, with 10 bases sitting between them. The CDR3 bases are TGTGCCAGCAGATACAGGGAAACTGAAGCTTTCTTT. Protein: CASRYRETEAFF.

This clonotype occurred a few times. The chain couples TRBV19 to TRBJ1-5; D not resolved. Germline loops: CDR1 LNHDA, CDR2 SQIVND (reference sequence). Trimming shortened V by 1 base and J by 5 bases, and 6 bases separated the two germline ends. This CDR3 is 13 amino acids long. The CDR3 bases are TGTGCCAGTAGTATAGTCAGCTATCAGCCCCAGCATTTT. It encodes CASSIVSYQPQHF.

The chain combines TRBV7-8 with TRBJ1-6, with TRBD1 matching 7 bases. The germline V gene encodes CDR1 SGHVS and CDR2 FQNEAQ. CDR3 size: 15 residues. Unmatched junction bases numbered 5, after V lost 2 bases and J lost 7 bases. CDR3 bases: TGTGCCAGCAGCTTAACGGGACAGTTAAATTCACCCCTCCACTTT. Translating it yields CASSLTGQLNSPLHF.

As regards this clonotype: This may arise from a read error, as a much more abundant clone is one base away. The chain links TRBV2 to TRBJ1-2; TRBD1 is a possible D gene (6 bases). Trimming stripped 10 bases from V and 3 bases from J, with 9 bases between. This CDR3 has 11 amino acids. The germline V gene encodes CDR1 SNHLY and CDR2 FYNNEI. CDR3 protein: CANRADYGYTF. CDR3 DNA sequence: TGTGCCAACAGGGCTGACTATGGCTACACCTTC.

This clonotype has just one count. The V call is TRBV6-5, the J call TRBJ1-1, with 7 bases identical to TRBD1. Germline V lookup: CDR1 MNHEY, CDR2 SVGAGI. The trim removed 6 bases at V and 4 bases at J, leaving 11 bases unmatched. This CDR3 is built from 15 residues. This CDR3 is CASRKPGQIITEAFF. The DNA of the CDR3 is TGTGCCAGCAGAAAACCGGGACAGATCATCACTGAAGCTTTCTTT.

DNA for the CDR3: TGTGCCAGCACCCTGGACAGTCAAGAGACCCAGTACTTC. Encoded protein: CASTLDSQETQYF. The chain joins TRBV12-3 or TRBV12-4 to TRBJ2-5, with D possibly matching TRBD1 (6 bases). The CDR3 extends over 13 amino acids. V lost 7 bases, J lost 2 bases, and 11 bases lay in between.

The chain couples TRBV24-1 to TRBJ2-2; 7 bases align to TRBD1. The trim removed 3 bases at V and 7 bases at J, leaving 7 bases unmatched. Germline CDR1 and CDR2: KGHDR and SFDVKD. The CDR3 is 15 amino acids. CDR3 in amino acids: CATSDETQGHGELFF. CDR3 in DNA: TGTGCCACCAGTGATGAGACACAGGGGCACGGGGAGCTGTTTTTT.

This chain links TRBV29-1 with TRBJ2-7; 9 bases match TRBD2. Germline V lookup: CDR1 SQVTM, CDR2 ANQGSEA. The junction had 6 bases not matched to a gene; V was cut back by 8 bases and J by 4 bases. The CDR3 has 12 residues. CDR3 in amino acids: CSWIAGAYEQYF. CDR3 bases: TGCAGCTGGATAGCGGGGGCGTACGAGCAGTACTTC.

This clonotype was seen a single time. The CDR3 reads CSFRGRLAEAFF. Written as DNA, the CDR3 is TGCAGCTTCAGGGGTAGGTTGGCTGAAGCTTTCTTT. The chain carries TRBV29-1 and TRBJ1-1; TRBD1 might be the D (6 bases). The V gene's germline CDR1 is SQVTM and CDR2 ANQGSEA. The CDR3 totals 12 residues. Trimming cost V 8 bases and J 6 bases, with 16 bases left between them. The variable domain in full, completed from reference TRBV29-1 and TRBJ1-1, reads SAVISQKPSRDICQRGTSLTIQCQVDSQVTMMFWYRQQPGQSLTLIATANQGSEATYESGFVIDKFPISRPNLTFSTLTVSNMSPEDSSIYLCSFRGRLAEAFFGQGTRLTVV.